This TCR beta chain was documented in a study of tumor and adjacent non-tumor tissue in lung cancer. Study as a whole: Aged roughly 31 to 76 years, patients included nine to ten men and roughly five women with stage I to III disease. Study-level findings and limits: Tumor tissue had significantly higher TCR diversity than normal lung. Tumor TCR diversity, when higher, was linked to shorter survival. In normal lung, the top 100 clones were significantly more dominant than in tumor.

This clonotype has ten or more counts. Antigen unknown. The library came from three nested PCR rounds adapted from ARM-PCR protocols. TCRdb analysed the multiplex PCR reads with MiXCR anew, one entry per CDR3 protein. The sample has over 100,000 distinct CDR3 sequences, over 55% seen once. CDR3 length equals 14 residues. V shed 2 bases and J shed 4 bases, with 9 bases lying between them. CDR1 is MNHEY, CDR2 SVGAGI, per germline. This sample's RNA came from whole unsorted tissue. More than 3 cm separated this lung sample from the edge of the tumor. The J gene is TRBJ1-3, the V gene TRBV6-5, with D possibly matching TRBD1 (6 bases). This clonotype was sampled from a man aged 60 to 69 with non-small cell lung cancer. Sequences were obtained from distant non-tumor lung tissue. The CDR3 nucleotides are TGTGCCAGCAGTTACCGGACAGCGGGAAACACCATATATTTT. It encodes CASSYRTAGNTIYF.